This T cell receptor (beta chain) was profiled in a study of siplizumab effects on memory and regulatory T cells. The CDR3 is 17 amino acids. Trimming took off 5 bases at V and 0 bases at J, with 14 bases between the two ends. Germline V gene sequence: CDR1 SEHNR, CDR2 FQNEAQ (reference sequence). Assaying covered roughly 100,000 TCR templates per sample. Sequencing used immunoSEQ multiplex PCR; TCRdb keeps in-frame clones, though not all of them. Among 100,000 or so clones listed, 80% to 95% were seen once. Sequenced sample: CD4+ T cells sorted from blood. The receptor comes from a human donor in good health. Some clones in this sample may be carry-over from other donors' samples. The chain is built from TRBV7-9 and TRBJ2-6, with D possibly matching TRBD1 (6 bases). CDR3 in DNA: TGTGCCAGCAGCCTCCCGGGACAACACTCTGGGGCCAACGTCCTGACTTTC. Translated, it gives CASSLPGQHSGANVLTF. The full variable domain, its missing parts supplied by reference TRBV7-9 and TRBJ2-6, is DTGVSQNPRHKITKRGQNVTFRCDPISEHNRLYWYRQTLGQGPEFLTYFQNEAQLEKSRLLSDRFSAERPKGSFSTLEIQRTEQGDSAMYLCASSLPGQHSGANVLTFGAGSRLTVL.